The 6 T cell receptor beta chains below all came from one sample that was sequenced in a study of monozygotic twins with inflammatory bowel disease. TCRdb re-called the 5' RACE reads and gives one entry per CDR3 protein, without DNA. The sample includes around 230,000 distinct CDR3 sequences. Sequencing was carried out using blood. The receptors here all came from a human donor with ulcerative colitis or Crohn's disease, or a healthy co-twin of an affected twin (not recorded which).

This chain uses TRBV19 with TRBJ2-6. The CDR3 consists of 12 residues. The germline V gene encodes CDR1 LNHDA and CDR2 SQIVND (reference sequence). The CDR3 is CASGPGANVLTF.

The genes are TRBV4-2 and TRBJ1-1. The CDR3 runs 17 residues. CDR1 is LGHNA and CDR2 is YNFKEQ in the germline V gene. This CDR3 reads CASSRTLLTFMNTEAFF.

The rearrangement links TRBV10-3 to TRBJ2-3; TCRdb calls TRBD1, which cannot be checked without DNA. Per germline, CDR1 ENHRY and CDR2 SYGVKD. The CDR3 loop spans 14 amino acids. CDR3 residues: CATAQRQNTDTQYF.

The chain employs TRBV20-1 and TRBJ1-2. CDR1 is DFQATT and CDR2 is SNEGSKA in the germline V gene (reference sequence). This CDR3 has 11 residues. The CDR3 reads CSARASGGYTF.

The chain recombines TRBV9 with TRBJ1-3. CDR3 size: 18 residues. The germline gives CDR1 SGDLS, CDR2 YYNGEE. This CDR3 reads CASSPDTETRWRGNTIYF.

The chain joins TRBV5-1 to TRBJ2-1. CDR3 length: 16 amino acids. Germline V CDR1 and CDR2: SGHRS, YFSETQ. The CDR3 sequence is CASSLDSPAAYNEQFF.